This T cell receptor beta chain was profiled in a study of T cells in Graves' hyperthyroidism and ophthalmopathy. Study-level background: Sampling of peripheral blood happened at initial diagnosis, prior to any treatment.

The study's findings and limits: Most expanded thyroid clonotypes above 0.001 recurred in blood. The model foresaw ophthalmopathy a median roughly 6 months prior to onset.

Looked up from germline, CDR1 is DFQATT and CDR2 is SNEGSKA (reference sequence). V trimming: 6 bases; J trimming: 7 bases; junction bases outside the gene matches: 12. This CDR3 has 14 residues. What was amplified from RNA transcripts were TCR beta CDR3 regions. HTBI primers were employed in a first-round RT-PCR of the TCR CDR3. Using its own MiXCR run on the multiplex PCR reads, TCRdb lists one record per CDR3 protein. The profile shows over 200,000 distinct CDR3 sequences, just over 14% of them singletons. There are many counts of this clonotype. Its antigen is currently unknown. The TCR sequence derives from a woman in her thirties or forties with Graves' hyperthyroidism that later progressed to Graves' ophthalmopathy. The chain combines TRBV20-1 with TRBJ2-7, with 10 nucleotides matching TRBD1. The sample was blood. CDR3 in amino acids: CSAKRDRGAGEQYF. For the CDR3, the DNA is TGCAGTGCCAAGAGGGACAGGGGCGCAGGGGAGCAGTACTTC.